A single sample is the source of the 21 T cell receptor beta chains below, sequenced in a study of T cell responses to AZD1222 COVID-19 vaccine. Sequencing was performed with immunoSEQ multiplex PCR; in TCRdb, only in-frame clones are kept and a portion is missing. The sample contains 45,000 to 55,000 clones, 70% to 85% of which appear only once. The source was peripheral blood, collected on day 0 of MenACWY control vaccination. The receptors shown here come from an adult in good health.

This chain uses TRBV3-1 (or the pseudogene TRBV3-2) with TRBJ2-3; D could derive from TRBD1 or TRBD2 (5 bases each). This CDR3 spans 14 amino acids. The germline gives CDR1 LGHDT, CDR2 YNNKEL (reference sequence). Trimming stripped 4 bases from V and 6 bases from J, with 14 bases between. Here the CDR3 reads CASSRNGAGDTQYF. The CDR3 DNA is TGTGCCAGCAGCCGTAACGGGGCAGGGGATACGCAGTATTTT.

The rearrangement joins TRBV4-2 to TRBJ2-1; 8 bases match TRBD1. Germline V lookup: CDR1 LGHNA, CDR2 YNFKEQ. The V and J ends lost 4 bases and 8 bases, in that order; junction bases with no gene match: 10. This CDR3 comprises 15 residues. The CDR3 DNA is TGTGCCAGCAGCCGAAGCAGGGGGCGCGAGGATGAGCAGTTCTTC. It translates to CASSRSRGREDEQFF.

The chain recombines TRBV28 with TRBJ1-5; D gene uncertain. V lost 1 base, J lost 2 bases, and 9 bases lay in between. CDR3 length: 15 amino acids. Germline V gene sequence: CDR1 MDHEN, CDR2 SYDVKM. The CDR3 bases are TGTGCCAGCAGTTTATCCAGGAATGGCAATCAGCCCCAGCATTTT. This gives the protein CASSLSRNGNQPQHF.

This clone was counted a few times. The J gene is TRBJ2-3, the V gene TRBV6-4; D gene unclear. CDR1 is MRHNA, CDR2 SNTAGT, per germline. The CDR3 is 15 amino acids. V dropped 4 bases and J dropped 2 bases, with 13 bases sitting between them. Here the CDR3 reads CASSVLGDPTDTQYF. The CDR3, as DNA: TGTGCCAGCAGTGTACTCGGAGACCCCACAGATACGCAGTATTTT.

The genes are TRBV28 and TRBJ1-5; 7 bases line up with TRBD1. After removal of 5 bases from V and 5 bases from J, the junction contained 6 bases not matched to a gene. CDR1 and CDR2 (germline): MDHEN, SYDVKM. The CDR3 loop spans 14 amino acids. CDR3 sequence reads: CASSLGGQYQPQHF. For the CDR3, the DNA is TGTGCCAGCAGTCTGGGGGGACAGTATCAGCCCCAGCATTTT.

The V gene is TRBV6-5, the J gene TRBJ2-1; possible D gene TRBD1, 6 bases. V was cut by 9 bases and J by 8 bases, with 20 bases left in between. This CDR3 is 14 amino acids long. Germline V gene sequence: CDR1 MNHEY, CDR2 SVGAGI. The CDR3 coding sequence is TGTGCCAGTAAGGGGGTTGGGAGAGGCCATGAGCAGTTCTTC. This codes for CASKGVGRGHEQFF.

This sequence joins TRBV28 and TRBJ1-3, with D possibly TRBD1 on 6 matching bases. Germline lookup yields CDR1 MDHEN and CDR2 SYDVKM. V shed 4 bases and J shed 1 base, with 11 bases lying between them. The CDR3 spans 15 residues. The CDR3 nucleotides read TGTGCCAGCAGTTCCCTAACAGGGTCTGGAAACACCATATATTTT. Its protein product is CASSSLTGSGNTIYF. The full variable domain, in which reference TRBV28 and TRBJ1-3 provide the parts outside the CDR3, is DVKVTQSSRYLVKRTGEKVFLECVQDMDHENMFWYRQDPGLGLRLIYFSYDVKMKEKGDIPEGYSVSREKKERFSLILESASTNQTSMYLCASSSLTGSGNTIYFGEGSWLTVV.

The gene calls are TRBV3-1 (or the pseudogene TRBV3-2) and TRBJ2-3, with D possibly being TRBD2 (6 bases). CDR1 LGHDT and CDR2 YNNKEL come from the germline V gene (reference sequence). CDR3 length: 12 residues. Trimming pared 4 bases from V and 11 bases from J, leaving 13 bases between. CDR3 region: CASSLTGRMQYF. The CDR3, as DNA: TGTGCCAGCAGCCTGACTGGGAGGATGCAGTATTTT.

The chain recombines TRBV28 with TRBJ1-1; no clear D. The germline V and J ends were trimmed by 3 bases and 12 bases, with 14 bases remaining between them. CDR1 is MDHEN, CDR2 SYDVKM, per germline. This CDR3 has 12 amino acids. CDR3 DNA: TGTGCCAGCAGTTTTAGTTCTCCCGAAACTTTCTTT. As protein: CASSFSSPETFF.

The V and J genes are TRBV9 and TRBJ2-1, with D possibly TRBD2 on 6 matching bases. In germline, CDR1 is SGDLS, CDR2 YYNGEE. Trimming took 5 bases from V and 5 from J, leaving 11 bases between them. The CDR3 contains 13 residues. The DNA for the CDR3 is TGTGCCAGCAGTCGGGACTGGAACAATGAGCAGTTCTTC. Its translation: CASSRDWNNEQFF.

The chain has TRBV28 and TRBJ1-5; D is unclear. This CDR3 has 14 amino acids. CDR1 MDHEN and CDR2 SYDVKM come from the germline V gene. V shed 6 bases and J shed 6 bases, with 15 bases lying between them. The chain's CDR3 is CASSPPGSPQPQHF. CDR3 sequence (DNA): TGTGCCAGCAGCCCTCCGGGGAGTCCTCAGCCCCAGCATTTT.

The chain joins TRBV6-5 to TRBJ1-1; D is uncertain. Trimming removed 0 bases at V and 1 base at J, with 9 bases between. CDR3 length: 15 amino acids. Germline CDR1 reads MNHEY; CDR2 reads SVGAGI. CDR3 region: CASSYSRLQNTEAFF. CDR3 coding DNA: TGTGCCAGCAGTTACTCACGGCTACAGAACACTGAAGCTTTCTTT.

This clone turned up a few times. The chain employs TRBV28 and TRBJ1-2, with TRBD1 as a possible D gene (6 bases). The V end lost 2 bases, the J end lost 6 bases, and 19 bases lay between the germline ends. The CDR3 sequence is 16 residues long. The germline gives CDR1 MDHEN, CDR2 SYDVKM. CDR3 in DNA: TGTGCCAGCAGTTTAAATACAGGGTGGGATAGAGATGGCTACACCTTC. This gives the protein CASSLNTGWDRDGYTF.

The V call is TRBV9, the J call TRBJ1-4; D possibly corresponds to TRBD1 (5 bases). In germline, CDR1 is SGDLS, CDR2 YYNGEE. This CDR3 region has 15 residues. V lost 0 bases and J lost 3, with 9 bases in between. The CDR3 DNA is TGTGCCAGCAGCGTAGTTGGAGGGGCTAATGAAAAACTGTTTTTT. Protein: CASSVVGGANEKLFF.

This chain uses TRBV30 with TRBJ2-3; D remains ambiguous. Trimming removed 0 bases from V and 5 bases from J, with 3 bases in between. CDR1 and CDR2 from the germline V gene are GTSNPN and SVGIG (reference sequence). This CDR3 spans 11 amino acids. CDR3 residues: CAWSVQDTQYF. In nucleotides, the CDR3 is TGTGCCTGGAGTGTTCAAGATACGCAGTATTTT. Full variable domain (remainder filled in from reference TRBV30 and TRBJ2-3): SQTIHQWPATLVQPVGSPLSLECTVEGTSNPNLYWYRQAAGRGLQLLFYSVGIGQISSEVPQNLSASRPQDRQFILSSKKLLLSDSGFYLCAWSVQDTQYFGPGTRLTVL.

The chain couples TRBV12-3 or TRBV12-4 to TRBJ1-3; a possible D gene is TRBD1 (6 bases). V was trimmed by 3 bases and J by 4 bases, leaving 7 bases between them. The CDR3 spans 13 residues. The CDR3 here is CASSFTGGNTIYF. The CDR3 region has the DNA TGTGCCAGCAGTTTTACAGGGGGAAACACCATATATTTT.

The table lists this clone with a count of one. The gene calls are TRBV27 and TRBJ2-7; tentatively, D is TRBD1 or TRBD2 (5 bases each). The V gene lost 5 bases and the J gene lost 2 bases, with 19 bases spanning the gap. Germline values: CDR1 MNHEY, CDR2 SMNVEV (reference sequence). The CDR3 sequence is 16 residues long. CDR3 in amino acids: CASSRSGTRGTYEQYF. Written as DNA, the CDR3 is TGTGCCAGCAGTCGATCCGGGACGCGAGGGACCTACGAGCAGTACTTC.

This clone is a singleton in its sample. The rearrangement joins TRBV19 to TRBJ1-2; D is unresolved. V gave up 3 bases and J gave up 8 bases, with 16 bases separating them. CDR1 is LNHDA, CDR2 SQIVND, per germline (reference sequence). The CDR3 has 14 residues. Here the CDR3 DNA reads TGTGCCAGTAGTATTCCCCCCATAGAAGGAGGCTACACCTTC. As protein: CASSIPPIEGGYTF.

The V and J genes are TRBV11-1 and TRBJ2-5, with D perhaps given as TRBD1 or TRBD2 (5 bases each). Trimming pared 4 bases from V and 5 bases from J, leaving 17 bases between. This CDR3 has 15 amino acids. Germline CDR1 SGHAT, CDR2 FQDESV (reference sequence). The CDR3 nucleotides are TGTGCCAGCAGCTCGCATTTCCCGAGGGGTGAGACCCAGTACTTC. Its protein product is CASSSHFPRGETQYF.

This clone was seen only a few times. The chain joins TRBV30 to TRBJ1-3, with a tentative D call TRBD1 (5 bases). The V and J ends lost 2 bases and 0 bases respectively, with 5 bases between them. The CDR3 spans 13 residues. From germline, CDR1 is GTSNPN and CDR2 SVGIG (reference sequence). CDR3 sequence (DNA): TGTGCCTGGAGTACAGGCTCTGGAAACACCATATATTTT. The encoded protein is CAWSTGSGNTIYF.

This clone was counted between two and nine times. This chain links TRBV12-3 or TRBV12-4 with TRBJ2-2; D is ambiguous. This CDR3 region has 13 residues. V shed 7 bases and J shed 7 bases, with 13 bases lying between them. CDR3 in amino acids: CASTAIYGGELFF. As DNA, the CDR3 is TGTGCCAGCACCGCGATTTACGGCGGGGAGCTGTTTTTT.